A single sample is the source of the 13 T cell receptor beta chains below, sequenced in a study of cytomegalovirus exposure and HLA in healthy donors. This PCR relied on a set of 60 Vbeta primers and 13 Jbeta primers. Measured with immunoSEQ multiplex PCR; TCRdb has only the in-frame clones, and not every one. This table holds roughly 190,000 clones. Material: PBMCs. The receptors here all came from a man aged 25 to 40 in good health and CMV-seronegative.

The CDR3, as DNA: TGTGCCAGCAGTGAGAAAGGGGAAAACATTCAGTACTTC. It is translated as CASSEKGENIQYF. The chain couples TRBV28 to TRBJ2-4, with D perhaps matching TRBD1 (5 bases). Germline-derived CDR1 and CDR2 are MDHEN and SYDVKM. Trimming cost V 5 bases and J 5 bases, with 10 bases left between them. The CDR3 runs to 13 residues.

This sequence joins TRBV7-9 and TRBJ1-2; D is unclear. This CDR3 has 15 amino acids. Germline CDR1 is SEHNR and CDR2 is FQNEAQ (reference sequence). The ends were cut back, 0 bases at V and 6 bases at J, with 14 bases in the middle. The CDR3 loop is CASSLALSGADGYTF. The CDR3 DNA follows: TGTGCCAGCAGCTTAGCGCTGTCGGGAGCCGATGGCTACACCTTC.

The V and J genes are TRBV6-5 and TRBJ2-6, with D hard to call. The CDR3 contains 15 residues. Trimming left V 5 bases short and J 0 bases short, with 8 bases between. Germline CDR1 and CDR2: MNHEY and SVGAGI. CDR3 in amino acids: CASSTVTSGANVLTF. The DNA for the CDR3 is TGTGCCAGCAGTACAGTTACCTCTGGGGCCAACGTCCTGACTTTC.

The chain joins TRBV2 to TRBJ1-1; D unresolved. This CDR3 contains 11 residues. The V gene lost 3 bases and the J gene lost 8 bases, with 7 bases spanning the gap. Germline CDR1 and CDR2: SNHLY and FYNNEI. The CDR3 DNA reads TGTGCCAGCAGTGACGCCGGGGAAGCTTTCTTT. Protein sequence: CASSDAGEAFF.

This chain links TRBV28 with TRBJ1-6; maybe TRBD1 (5 bases). V dropped 5 bases and J dropped 0 bases, with 8 bases sitting between them. In germline, CDR1 is MDHEN, CDR2 SYDVKM. CDR3 length: 15 amino acids. CDR3 nucleotides: TGTGCCAGCAGTCCGGGGGGCTCCTATAATTCACCCCTCCACTTT. Its translation is CASSPGGSYNSPLHF.

V usage is TRBV23-1 and J usage is TRBJ2-7; 9 bases align to TRBD1. TRBV23-1 is marked as an open reading frame, function uncertain. J was trimmed by 4 bases and V by 0 bases; bases with no gene match: 10. The CDR3 is 17 amino acids. Here the CDR3 reads CASSQSRDREIPYEQYF. The CDR3 region has the DNA TGCGCCAGCAGTCAATCCCGGGACAGGGAGATCCCTTACGAGCAGTACTTC.

The DNA for the CDR3 is TGTGCCAGCAGTCCTGGGACAGGGGCCGGTGAGCAGTACTTC. It codes for CASSPGTGAGEQYF. The V gene is TRBV6-6, the J gene TRBJ2-5; 10 bases are shared with TRBD1. The CDR3 is 14 residues long. The V gene end was trimmed by 5 bases and the J gene end by 11 bases; junction bases not matched to a gene: 11. CDR1 and CDR2 (germline): MNHNY, SVGAGI (reference sequence).

The J gene is TRBJ1-2, the V gene TRBV19; TRBD1 agrees at 9 bases. The J segment lost 5 bases and the V segment lost 5 bases, leaving 9 bases of the junction unmatched. The CDR3 covers 15 residues. Germline V gene sequence: CDR1 LNHDA, CDR2 SQIVND (reference sequence). CDR3 in DNA: TGTGCCAGTAGTCCTGGACAGGGGTATTTTTATGGCTACACCTTC. As protein: CASSPGQGYFYGYTF.

CDR3 bases: TGCGCCAGCAGCTTACCAGCGGGGGAGTACAATGAGCAGTTCTTC. Translation: CASSLPAGEYNEQFF. This rearrangement joins TRBV5-1 to TRBJ2-1, with 8 positions matching TRBD2. The CDR3 contains 15 residues. After removal of 2 bases from V and 4 bases from J, the junction contained 5 bases not matched to a gene. The germline CDR1 and CDR2 sequences are SGHRS and YFSETQ.

The chain combines TRBV28 with TRBJ1-2; the D gene is possibly TRBD1 (5 bases). The V end was cut by 2 bases, the J end by 6 bases, with 13 bases between. The CDR3 contains 14 residues. The germline CDR1 and CDR2 sequences are MDHEN and SYDVKM. The CDR3 sequence: CASSLGAGSDGYTF. The CDR3, as DNA: TGTGCCAGCAGTTTAGGGGCCGGATCCGATGGCTACACCTTC.

The chain has TRBV18 and TRBJ2-7; the match to TRBD1 covers 7 bases. The CDR3 consists of 15 residues. Trimming at V came to 2 bases and at J to 6 bases, leaving 10 bases not matched to a gene. Germline CDR1 is KGHSH and CDR2 is LQKENI. The CDR3 here is CASSPSTGTEGEQYF. CDR3 sequence (DNA): TGTGCCAGCTCACCATCCACCGGGACAGAGGGCGAGCAGTACTTC.

The V call is TRBV4-1, the J call TRBJ2-7; 10 bases align to TRBD1. With V trimmed by 5 bases and J by 2 bases, 6 bases remained unmatched. Germline V lookup: CDR1 MGHRA, CDR2 YSYEKL. CDR3 size: 15 residues. CDR3 loop: CASSYAGTGAYEQYF. Written as DNA, the CDR3 is TGCGCCAGCAGCTACGCCGGGACAGGGGCCTACGAGCAGTACTTC.

This chain joins TRBV9 and TRBJ2-5; TRBD1 agrees at 7 bases. The V gene end was trimmed by 2 bases and the J gene end by 2 bases; junction bases not matched to a gene: 9. The CDR3 contains 16 residues. Germline-derived CDR1 and CDR2 are SGDLS and YYNGEE. Written as DNA, the CDR3 is TGTGCCAGCAGCGTCGGAAGGGACAGAACACAAGAGACCCAGTACTTC. Protein sequence: CASSVGRDRTQETQYF. Drawing the rest from reference TRBV9 and TRBJ2-5, the complete variable domain is DSGVTQTPKHLITATGQRVTLRCSPRSGDLSVYWYQQSLDQGLQFLIQYYNGEERAKGNILERFSAQQFPDLHSELNLSSLELGDSALYFCASSVGRDRTQETQYFGPGTRLLVL.